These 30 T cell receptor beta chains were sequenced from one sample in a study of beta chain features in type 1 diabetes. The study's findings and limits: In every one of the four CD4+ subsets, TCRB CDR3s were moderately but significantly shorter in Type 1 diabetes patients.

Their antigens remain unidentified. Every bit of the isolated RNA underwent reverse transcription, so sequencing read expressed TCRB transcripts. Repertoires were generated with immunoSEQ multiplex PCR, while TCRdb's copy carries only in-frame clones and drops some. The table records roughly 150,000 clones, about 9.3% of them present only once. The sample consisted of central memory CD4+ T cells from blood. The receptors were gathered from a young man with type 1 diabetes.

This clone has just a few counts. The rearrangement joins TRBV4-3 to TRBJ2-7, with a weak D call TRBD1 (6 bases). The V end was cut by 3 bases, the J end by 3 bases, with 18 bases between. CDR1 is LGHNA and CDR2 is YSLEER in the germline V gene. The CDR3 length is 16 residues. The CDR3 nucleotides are TGCGCCAGCAGCCACGACTTCCGACAGGCTAACTACGAGCAGTACTTC. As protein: CASSHDFRQANYEQYF.

The CDR3 spells CASSSAPGQGDHEQFF. CDR3 in DNA: TGTGCCAGCAGCTCTGCTCCGGGACAGGGGGACCATGAGCAGTTCTTC. The J gene is TRBJ2-1, the V gene TRBV5-4; 11 bases are a match to TRBD1. This CDR3 comprises 16 residues. V gave up 3 bases and J gave up 8 bases; unmatched junction bases: 10. CDR1 is SGHNT, CDR2 YYREEE, per germline (reference sequence).

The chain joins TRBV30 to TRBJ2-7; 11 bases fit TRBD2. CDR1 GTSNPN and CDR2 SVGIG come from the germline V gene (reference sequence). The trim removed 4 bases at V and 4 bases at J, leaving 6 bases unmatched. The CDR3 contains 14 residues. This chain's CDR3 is CAWKKGLAAYEQYF. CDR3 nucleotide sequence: TGTGCCTGGAAGAAGGGACTAGCGGCTTACGAGCAGTACTTC.

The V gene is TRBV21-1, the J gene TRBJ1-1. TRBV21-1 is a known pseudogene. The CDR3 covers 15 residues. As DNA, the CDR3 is TGTGCCAGCAGCAAGCTGTTCGCTGATATCCGGGAAGCTTTCTTT. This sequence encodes CASSKLFADIREAFF.

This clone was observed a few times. CDR3 in DNA: TGTGCCAGCAGCTTTAAGGGGTCCAATGAGCAGTTCTTC. It is translated as CASSFKGSNEQFF. This chain connects TRBV7-2 to TRBJ2-1; D might be TRBD1 (5 bases). The V and J ends lost 3 bases and 6 bases respectively, with 9 bases between them. The CDR3 is 13 residues long. The germline V gene has CDR1 SGHTA and CDR2 FQGNSA.

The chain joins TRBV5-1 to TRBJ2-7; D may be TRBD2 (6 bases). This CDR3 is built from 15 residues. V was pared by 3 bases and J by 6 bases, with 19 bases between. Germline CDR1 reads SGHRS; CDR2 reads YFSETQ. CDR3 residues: CASSYETSVYSEQYF. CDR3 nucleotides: TGCGCCAGCAGCTACGAGACTAGTGTGTACTCCGAGCAGTACTTC.

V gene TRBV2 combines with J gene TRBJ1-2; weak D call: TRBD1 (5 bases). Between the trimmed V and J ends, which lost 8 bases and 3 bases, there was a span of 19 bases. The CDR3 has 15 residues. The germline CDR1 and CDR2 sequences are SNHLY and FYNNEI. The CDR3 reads CASPRNRSAYYGYTF. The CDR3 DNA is TGTGCCAGCCCGAGGAACAGGTCAGCGTACTATGGCTACACCTTC.

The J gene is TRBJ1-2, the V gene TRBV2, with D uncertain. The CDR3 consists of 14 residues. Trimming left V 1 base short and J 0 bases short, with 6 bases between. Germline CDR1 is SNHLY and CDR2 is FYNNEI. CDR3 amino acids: CASSEVVANYGYTF. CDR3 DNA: TGTGCCAGCAGTGAAGTTGTAGCTAACTATGGCTACACCTTC.

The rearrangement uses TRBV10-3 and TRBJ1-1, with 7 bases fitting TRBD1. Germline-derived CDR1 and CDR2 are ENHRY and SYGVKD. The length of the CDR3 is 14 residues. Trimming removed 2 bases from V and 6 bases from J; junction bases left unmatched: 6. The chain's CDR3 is CAISEGTVRSEAFF. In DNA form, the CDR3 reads TGTGCCATCAGTGAGGGGACAGTCAGGTCTGAAGCTTTCTTT.

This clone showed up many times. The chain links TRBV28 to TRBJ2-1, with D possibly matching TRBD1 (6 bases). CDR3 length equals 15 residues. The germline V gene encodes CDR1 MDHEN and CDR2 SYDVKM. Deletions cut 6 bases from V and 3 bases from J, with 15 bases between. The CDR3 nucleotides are TGTGCCAGCAGCAATACAGGGTCACACTACAATGAGCAGTTCTTC. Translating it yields CASSNTGSHYNEQFF. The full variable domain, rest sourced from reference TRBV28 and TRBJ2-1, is DVKVTQSSRYLVKRTGEKVFLECVQDMDHENMFWYRQDPGLGLRLIYFSYDVKMKEKGDIPEGYSVSREKKERFSLILESASTNQTSMYLCASSNTGSHYNEQFFGPGTRLTVL.

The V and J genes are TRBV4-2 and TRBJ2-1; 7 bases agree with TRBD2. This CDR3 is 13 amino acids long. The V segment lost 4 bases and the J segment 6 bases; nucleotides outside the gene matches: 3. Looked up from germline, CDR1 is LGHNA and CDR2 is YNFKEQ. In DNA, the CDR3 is TGTGCCAGCAGCCCTTCGGGGGGCAATGAGCAGTTCTTC. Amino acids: CASSPSGGNEQFF.

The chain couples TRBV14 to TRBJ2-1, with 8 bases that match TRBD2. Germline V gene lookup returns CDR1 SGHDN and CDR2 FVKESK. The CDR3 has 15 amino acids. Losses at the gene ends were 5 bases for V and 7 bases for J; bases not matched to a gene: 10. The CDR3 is CASSLRAGAKNEQFF. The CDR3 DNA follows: TGTGCCAGCAGCTTGCGAGCGGGAGCAAAAAATGAGCAGTTCTTC.

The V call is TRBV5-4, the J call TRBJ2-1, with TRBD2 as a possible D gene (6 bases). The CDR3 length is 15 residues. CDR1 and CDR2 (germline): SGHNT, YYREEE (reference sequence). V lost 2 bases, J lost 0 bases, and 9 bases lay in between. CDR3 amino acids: CASSLIGSSYNEQFF. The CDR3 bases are TGTGCCAGCAGCTTAATCGGGAGCTCCTACAATGAGCAGTTCTTC.

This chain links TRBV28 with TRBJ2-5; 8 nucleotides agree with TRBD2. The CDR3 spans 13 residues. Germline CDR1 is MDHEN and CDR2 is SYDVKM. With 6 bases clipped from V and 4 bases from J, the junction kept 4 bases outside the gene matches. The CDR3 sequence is CASSLRGGETQYF. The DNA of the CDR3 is TGTGCCAGCAGCCTCCGGGGGGGAGAGACCCAGTACTTC.

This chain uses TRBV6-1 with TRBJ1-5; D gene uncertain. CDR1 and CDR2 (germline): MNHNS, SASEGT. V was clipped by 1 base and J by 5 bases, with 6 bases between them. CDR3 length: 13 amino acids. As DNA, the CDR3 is TGTGCCAGCAGTGAAGAGAGGTATCAGCCCCAGCATTTT. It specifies CASSEERYQPQHF.

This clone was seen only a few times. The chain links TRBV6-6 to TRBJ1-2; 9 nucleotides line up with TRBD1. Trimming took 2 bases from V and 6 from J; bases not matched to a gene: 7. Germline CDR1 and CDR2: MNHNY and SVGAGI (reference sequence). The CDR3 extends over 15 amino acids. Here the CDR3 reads CASSYLQGAGDGYTF. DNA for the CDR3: TGTGCCAGCAGTTACCTACAGGGGGCTGGAGATGGCTACACCTTC.

The CDR3 loop reads CASSPYSTGFSGYTF. CDR3 DNA sequence: TGTGCCAGCAGCCCGTACTCGACAGGGTTCAGTGGCTACACCTTC. V is TRBV7-9 and J is TRBJ1-2, with 7 bases fitting TRBD1. This CDR3 has 15 amino acids. Trimming cost V 5 bases and J 7 bases; bases outside gene matches: 13. Germline lookup yields CDR1 SEHNR and CDR2 FQNEAQ (reference sequence). Full variable domain (remainder filled in from reference TRBV7-9 and TRBJ1-2): DTGVSQNPRHKITKRGQNVTFRCDPISEHNRLYWYRQTLGQGPEFLTYFQNEAQLEKSRLLSDRFSAERPKGSFSTLEIQRTEQGDSAMYLCASSPYSTGFSGYTFGSGTRLTVV.

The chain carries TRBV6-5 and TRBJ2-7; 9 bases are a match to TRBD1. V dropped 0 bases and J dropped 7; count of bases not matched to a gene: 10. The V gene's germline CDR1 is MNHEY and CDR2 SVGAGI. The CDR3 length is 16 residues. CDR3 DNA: TGTGCCAGCAGTTACTCCTTCCCGGGACAGGGCTTGGAGCAGTACTTC. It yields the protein CASSYSFPGQGLEQYF.

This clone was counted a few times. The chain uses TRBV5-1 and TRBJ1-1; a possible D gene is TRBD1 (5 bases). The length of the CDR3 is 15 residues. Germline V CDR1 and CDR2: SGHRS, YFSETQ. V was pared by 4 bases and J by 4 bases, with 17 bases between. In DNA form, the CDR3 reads TGCGCCAGCAGCCTAACTCTCGACAGAGGCACTGAAGCTTTCTTT. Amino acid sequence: CASSLTLDRGTEAFF.

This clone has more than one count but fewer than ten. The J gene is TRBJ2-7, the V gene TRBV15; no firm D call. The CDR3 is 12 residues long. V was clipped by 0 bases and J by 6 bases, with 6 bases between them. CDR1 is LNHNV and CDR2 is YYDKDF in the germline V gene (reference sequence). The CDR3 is CATSRDRLEQYF. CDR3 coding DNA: TGTGCCACCAGCAGAGACCGTCTCGAGCAGTACTTC.

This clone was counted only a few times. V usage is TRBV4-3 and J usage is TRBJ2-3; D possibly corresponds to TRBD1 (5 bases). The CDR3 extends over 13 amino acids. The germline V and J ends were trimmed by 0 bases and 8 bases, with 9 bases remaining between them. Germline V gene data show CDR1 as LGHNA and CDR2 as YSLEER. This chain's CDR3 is CASSQEGRATQYF. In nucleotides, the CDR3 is TGCGCCAGCAGCCAAGAAGGCAGGGCTACGCAGTATTTT.

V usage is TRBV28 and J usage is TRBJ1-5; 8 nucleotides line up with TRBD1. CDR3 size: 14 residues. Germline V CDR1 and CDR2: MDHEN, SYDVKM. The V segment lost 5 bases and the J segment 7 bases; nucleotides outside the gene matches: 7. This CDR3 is CASSRRQGWQPQHF. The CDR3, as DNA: TGTGCCAGCAGTCGGCGACAGGGGTGGCAGCCCCAGCATTTT.

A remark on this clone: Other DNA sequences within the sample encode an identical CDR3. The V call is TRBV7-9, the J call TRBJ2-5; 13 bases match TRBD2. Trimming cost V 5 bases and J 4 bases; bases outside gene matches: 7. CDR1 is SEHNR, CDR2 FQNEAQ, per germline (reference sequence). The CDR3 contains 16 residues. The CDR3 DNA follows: TGTGCCAGCAGCCCAGGACTAGCGGGAGCTGGAGAGACCCAGTACTTC. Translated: CASSPGLAGAGETQYF.

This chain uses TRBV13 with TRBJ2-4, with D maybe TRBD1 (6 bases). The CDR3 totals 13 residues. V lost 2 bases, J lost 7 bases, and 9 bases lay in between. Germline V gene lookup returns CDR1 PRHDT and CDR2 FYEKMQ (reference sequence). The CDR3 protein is CASSLTGKNIQYF. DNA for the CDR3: TGTGCCAGCAGCTTAACAGGGAAGAACATTCAGTACTTC.

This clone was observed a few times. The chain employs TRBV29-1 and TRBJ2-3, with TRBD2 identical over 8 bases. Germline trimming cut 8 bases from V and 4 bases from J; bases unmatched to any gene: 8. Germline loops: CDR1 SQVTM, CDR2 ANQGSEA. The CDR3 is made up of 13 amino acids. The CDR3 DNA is TGCAGCCATACCAGCGGGGGCTCAGATACGCAGTATTTT. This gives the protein CSHTSGGSDTQYF.

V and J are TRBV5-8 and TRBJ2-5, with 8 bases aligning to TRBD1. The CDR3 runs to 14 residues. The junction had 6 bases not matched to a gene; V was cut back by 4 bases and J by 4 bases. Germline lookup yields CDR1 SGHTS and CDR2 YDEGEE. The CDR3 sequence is CASSLGQGRETQYF. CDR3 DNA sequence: TGTGCCAGCAGCCTTGGACAGGGACGAGAGACCCAGTACTTC.

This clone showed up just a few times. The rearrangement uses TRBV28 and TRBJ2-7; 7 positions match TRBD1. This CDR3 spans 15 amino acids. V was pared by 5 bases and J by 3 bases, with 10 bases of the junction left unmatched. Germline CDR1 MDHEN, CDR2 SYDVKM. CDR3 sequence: CASSHRQGPGYEQYF. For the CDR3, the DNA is TGTGCCAGCAGTCACAGACAGGGACCCGGCTACGAGCAGTACTTC.

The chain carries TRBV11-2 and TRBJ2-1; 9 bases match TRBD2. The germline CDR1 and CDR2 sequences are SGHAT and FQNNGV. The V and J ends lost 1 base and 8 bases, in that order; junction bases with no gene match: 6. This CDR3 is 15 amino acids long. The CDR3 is CASSLGLAEFDEQFF. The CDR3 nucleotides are TGTGCCAGCAGCTTAGGACTAGCGGAGTTCGATGAGCAGTTCTTC.

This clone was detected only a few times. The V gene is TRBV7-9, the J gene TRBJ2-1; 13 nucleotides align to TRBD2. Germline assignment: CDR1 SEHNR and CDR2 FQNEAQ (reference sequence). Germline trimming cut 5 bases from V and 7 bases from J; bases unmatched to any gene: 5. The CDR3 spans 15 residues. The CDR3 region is CASSRGLAGHNEQFF. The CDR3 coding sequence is TGTGCCAGCAGCAGGGGACTAGCGGGGCATAATGAGCAGTTCTTC.

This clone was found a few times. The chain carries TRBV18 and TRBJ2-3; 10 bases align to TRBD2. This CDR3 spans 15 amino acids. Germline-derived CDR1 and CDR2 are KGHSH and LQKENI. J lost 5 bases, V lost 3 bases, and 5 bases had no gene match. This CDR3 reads CASSPSSGRGDTQYF. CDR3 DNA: TGTGCCAGCTCACCTTCAAGCGGGAGGGGAGATACGCAGTATTTT.